This TCR beta chain was identified during a study of control samples from healthy donors and cancer patients. The protocol was immunoSEQ multiplex PCR, while the TCRdb copy is restricted to in-frame clones and leaves out a portion. The sample holds about 110,000 clones, over 75% seen once. The CDR3 extends over 12 amino acids. V was shortened by 3 bases and J by 3 bases, with 6 bases between the two germline ends. Germline V gene data show CDR1 as SGHRS and CDR2 as YFSETQ. The receptor comes from a human donor in good health. The donor label of this sample is uncertain. V is TRBV5-1 and J is TRBJ1-1; maybe TRBD1 (5 bases). The sequenced material came from blood. CDR3 loop: CASSSGDTEAFF. The CDR3 nucleotides read TGCGCCAGCAGCTCGGGGGACACTGAAGCTTTCTTT.